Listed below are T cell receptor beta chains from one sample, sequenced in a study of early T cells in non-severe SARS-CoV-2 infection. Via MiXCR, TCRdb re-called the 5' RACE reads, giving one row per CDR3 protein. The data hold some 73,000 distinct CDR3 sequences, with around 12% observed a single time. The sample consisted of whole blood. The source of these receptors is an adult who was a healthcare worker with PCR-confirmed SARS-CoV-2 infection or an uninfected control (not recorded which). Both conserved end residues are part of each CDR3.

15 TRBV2 CASSEETSPYNEQFF
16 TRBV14 CASSLFSSGQMGEQYF
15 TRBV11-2 CASSSTRSSYNEQFF
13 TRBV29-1 CSVEAGGKPGYTF
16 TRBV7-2 CASSLVGGVGVNEQFF
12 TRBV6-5 CATRDNTDTQYF
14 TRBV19 CASSIYSGAGELFF
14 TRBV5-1 CASSFRQADEKLFF
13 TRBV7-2 CASSAFNASPLHF
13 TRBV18 CASSPLATEKLFF
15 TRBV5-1 CASSEGDSYQETQYF
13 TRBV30 CAWSRDRATGYTF
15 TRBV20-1 CSAERTGIRNNEQFF
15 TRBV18 CTSSPFERGNYEQYF
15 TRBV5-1 CASSSAGQGEDTQYF
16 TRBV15 CATSRSGTGRGDTQYF
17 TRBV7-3 CASSVLGQGLAKNIQYF
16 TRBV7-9 CASNPGRSSQTYEQYF
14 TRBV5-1 CASSLVTAQETQYF
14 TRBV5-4 CASSSAGTLYRYTF
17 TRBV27 CASSLGASGDGFYEQYF
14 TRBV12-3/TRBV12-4 CASTSRGFDTEAFF
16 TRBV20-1 CSARPLGSASTDTQYF
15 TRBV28 CASSSSGGGTYEQYF
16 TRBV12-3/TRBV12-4 CASRNTAGRSYNEQFF
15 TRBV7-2 CASSLERLEADTQYF
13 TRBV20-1 CSARDAVNYGYTF
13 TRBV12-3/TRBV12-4 CASSPSGGGTQYF
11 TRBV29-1 CSVEDTYEQYF
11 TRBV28 CASSLDGPSYF
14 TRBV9 CASSATGDPGELFF
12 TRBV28 CASSLNSYEQYF
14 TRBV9 CASSSQGGANVLTF
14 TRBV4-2 CASSQGRGTDTQYF
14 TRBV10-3 CATRQGAEDTEAFF
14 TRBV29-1 CSAILAGASDEQFF
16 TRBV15 CATSSGTSGLYNEQFF
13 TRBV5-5 CASSLGQGTKAFF